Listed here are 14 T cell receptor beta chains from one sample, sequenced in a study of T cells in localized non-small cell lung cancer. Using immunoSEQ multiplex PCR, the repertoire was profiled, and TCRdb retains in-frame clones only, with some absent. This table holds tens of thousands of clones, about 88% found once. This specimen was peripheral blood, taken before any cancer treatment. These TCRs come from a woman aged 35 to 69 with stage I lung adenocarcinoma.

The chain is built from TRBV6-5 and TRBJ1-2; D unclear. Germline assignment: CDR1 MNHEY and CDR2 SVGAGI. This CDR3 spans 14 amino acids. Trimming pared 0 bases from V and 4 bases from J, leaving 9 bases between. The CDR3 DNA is TGTGCCAGCAGTTACTCAGGGCAGGCCTATGGCTACACCTTC. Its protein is CASSYSGQAYGYTF.

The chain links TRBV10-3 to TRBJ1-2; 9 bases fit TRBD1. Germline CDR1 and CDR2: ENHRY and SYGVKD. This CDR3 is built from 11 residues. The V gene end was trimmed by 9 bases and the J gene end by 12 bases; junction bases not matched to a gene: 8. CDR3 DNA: TGTGCCATAGGAGACAGGGGGGTGAACACCTTC. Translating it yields CAIGDRGVNTF.

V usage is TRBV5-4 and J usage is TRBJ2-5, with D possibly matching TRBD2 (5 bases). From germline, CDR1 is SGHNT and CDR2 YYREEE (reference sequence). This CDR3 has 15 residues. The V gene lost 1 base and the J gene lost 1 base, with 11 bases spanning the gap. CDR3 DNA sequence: TGTGCCAGCAGCTTGAGAGCGGCTTCCCAAGAGACCCAGTACTTC. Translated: CASSLRAASQETQYF.

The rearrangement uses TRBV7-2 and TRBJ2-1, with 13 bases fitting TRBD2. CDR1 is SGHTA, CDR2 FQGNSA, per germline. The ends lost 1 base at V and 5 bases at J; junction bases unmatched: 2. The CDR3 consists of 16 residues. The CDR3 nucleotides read TGTGCCAGCAGCTTAGTGGGACTAGCGGGGAACAATGAGCAGTTCTTC. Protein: CASSLVGLAGNNEQFF.

DNA of the CDR3: TGTGCCAGCAGTTCCCCGGGACAGGGACTTGAAAAACTGTTTTTT. Translated: CASSSPGQGLEKLFF. The J gene is TRBJ1-4, the V gene TRBV6-5; TRBD1 matches at 9 bases. This CDR3 region has 15 residues. The V and J ends lost 4 bases and 7 bases, in that order; junction bases with no gene match: 7. Germline V gene sequence: CDR1 MNHEY, CDR2 SVGAGI.

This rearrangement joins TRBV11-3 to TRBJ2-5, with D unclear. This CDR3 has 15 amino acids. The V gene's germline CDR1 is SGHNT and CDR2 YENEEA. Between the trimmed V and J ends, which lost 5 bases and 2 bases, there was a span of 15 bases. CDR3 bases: TGTGCCAGCAGCCAACTTACAGCTTATCAAGAGACCCAGTACTTC. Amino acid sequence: CASSQLTAYQETQYF.

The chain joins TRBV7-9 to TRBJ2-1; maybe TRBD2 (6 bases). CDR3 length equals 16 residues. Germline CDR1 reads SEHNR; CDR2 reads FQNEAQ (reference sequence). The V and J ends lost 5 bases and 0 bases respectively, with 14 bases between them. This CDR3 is CASSPKAGTSYNEQFF. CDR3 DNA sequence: TGTGCCAGCAGCCCGAAGGCGGGGACCTCCTACAATGAGCAGTTCTTC. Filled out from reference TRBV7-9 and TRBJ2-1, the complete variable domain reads DTGVSQNPRHKITKRGQNVTFRCDPISEHNRLYWYRQTLGQGPEFLTYFQNEAQLEKSRLLSDRFSAERPKGSFSTLEIQRTEQGDSAMYLCASSPKAGTSYNEQFFGPGTRLTVL.

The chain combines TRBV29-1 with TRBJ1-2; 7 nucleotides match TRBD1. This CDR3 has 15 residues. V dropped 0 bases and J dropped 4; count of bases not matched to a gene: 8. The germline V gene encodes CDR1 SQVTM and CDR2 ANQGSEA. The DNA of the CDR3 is TGCAGCGTTGAAGATTTCACAGGGGATTCCTATGGCTACACCTTC. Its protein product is CSVEDFTGDSYGYTF.

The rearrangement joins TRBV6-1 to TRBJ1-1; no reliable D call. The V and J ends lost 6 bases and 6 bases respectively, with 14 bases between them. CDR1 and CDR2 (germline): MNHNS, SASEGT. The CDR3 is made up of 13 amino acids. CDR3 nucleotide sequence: TGTGCCAGCAGCGCCACCCGTCGGGCTGAAGCTTTCTTT. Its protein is CASSATRRAEAFF.

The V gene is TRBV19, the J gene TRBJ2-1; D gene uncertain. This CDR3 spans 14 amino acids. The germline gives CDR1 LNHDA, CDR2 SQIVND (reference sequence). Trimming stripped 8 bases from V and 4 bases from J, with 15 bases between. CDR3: CASSQLHRYNEQFF. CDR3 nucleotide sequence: TGTGCCAGTTCACAGCTACACCGATACAATGAGCAGTTCTTC.

The CDR3, as DNA: TGTGCCAGCAGCCCACGGCGGGGGGGCGAAAATGAGCAGTTCTTC. Amino acid sequence: CASSPRRGGENEQFF. The chain is built from TRBV7-6 and TRBJ2-1, with TRBD2 matching 9 bases. Trimming at V came to 5 bases and at J to 7 bases, leaving 9 bases not matched to a gene. This CDR3 spans 15 amino acids. Germline V gives CDR1 SGHVS, CDR2 FNYEAQ.

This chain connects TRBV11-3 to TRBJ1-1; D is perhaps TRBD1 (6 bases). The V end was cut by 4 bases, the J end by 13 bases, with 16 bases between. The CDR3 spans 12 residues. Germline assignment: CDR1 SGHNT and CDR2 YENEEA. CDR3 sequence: CASSSNGGAGFF. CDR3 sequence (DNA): TGTGCCAGCAGCTCGAACGGGGGGGCTGGTTTCTTT.

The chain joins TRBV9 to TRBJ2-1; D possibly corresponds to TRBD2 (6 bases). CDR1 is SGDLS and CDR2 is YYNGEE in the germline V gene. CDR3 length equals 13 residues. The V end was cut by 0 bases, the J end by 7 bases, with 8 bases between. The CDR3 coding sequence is TGTGCCAGCAGCGTAGGAGGAGGGAATGAGCAGTTCTTC. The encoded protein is CASSVGGGNEQFF.

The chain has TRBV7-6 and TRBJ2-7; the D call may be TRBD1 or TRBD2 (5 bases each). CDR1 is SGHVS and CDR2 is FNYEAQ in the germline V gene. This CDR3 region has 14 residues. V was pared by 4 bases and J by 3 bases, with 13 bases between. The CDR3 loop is CASSYPGRFYEQYF. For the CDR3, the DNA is TGTGCCAGCAGCTACCCGGGACGGTTCTACGAGCAGTACTTC. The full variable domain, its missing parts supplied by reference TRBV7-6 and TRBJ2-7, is GAGVSQSPRYKVTKRGQDVALRCDPISGHVSLYWYRQALGQGPEFLTYFNYEAQQDKSGLPNDRFSAERPEGSISTLTIQRTEQRDSAMYRCASSYPGRFYEQYFGPGTRLTVT.